The clone carrying this TCR beta chain has a count of ten or more. Its antigen remains unidentified. Under 3 months was the duration of disease in ophthalmopathy patients, who also had a Clinical Activity Score of at least 3 and a NOSPECS grade of at least 4. Amplification of TCR beta CDR3 regions was performed using RNA transcripts as template. HTBI primers were used for first-round RT-PCR of the TCR CDR3. One entry per CDR3 protein, called by TCRdb with MiXCR from the multiplex PCR reads. The repertoire holds some 530,000 distinct CDR3 sequences, with 20% to 25% as singletons. The sample comes from a study of T cells in Graves' hyperthyroidism and ophthalmopathy. Study-wide context: Before any treatment, at initial diagnosis, peripheral blood was collected.

This CDR3 contains 12 residues. V lost 5 bases, J lost 2 bases, and 6 bases lay in between. Germline assignment: CDR1 SNHLY and CDR2 FYNNEI. Study results and limitations: Expanded thyroid clonotypes (above 0.001) were mostly also found in blood. Before onset, ophthalmopathy was predicted by the model a median roughly 6.8 months earlier.

The sample was blood. The sequence was obtained from a woman aged 70-85 years with Graves' ophthalmopathy. The genes are TRBV2 and TRBJ1-2; D is uncertain. The CDR3 protein is CASSTVNYGYTF. The CDR3 region has the DNA TGTGCCAGCAGTACGGTAAACTATGGCTACACCTTC.